This T cell receptor beta chain was documented in a study of T-cell reconstitution after alpha-beta-depleted transplantation in children. The authors prepared the TCRbeta library with unique molecular identifiers. TCRdb reanalysed the PCR reads using MiXCR and keeps one entry per CDR3 protein. The sample shows approximately 1,000,000 distinct CDR3 sequences, under 30% of them seen only once. V was trimmed by 1 base and J by 2 bases, leaving 9 bases between them. Germline V lookup: CDR1 LGHNA, CDR2 YNFKEQ. This CDR3 is built from 14 residues. Specimen: PBMCs, mostly from graft donor cells, collected 360 days after TCRalphabeta/CD19-depleted stem cell transplant. The chain has TRBV4-2 and TRBJ2-7, with D unresolved. This sequence originates from a boy under two years old who had a stem cell transplant for SCID, so the T cells may come from the graft donor. The CDR3 region is CASSQGNTAYEQYF. In DNA form, the CDR3 reads TGTGCCAGCAGCCAAGGGAACACTGCCTACGAGCAGTACTTC.